This T cell receptor (beta chain) was retrieved from a study of blood T cells in healthy people across ages. About the research overall: Researchers report that template switching captured about one barcoded beta molecule per two T cells. Study-level findings and limits: Long-lived donors had more naive CD4+ cells and higher diversity than aged donors.

This clonotype was picked up one time. Its antigen is currently unknown. A second PCR, run for about 7 to 12 cycles, used a sample-barcoded 5' primer plus a J-beta primer mix. Through a template-switch adaptor with 12 random nucleotides, each cDNA molecule received a tag. Via MiXCR, TCRdb re-called the 5' RACE reads, giving one row per CDR3 protein. The table records 650,000 or so distinct CDR3 sequences, around 52% of them present only once. Trimming left V 3 bases short and J 6 bases short, with 10 bases between. The CDR3 consists of 12 residues. Germline V lookup: CDR1 SGDLS, CDR2 YYNGEE. This TCR derives from a woman of 80 years or more in good health. The source material was blood. The rearrangement uses TRBV9 and TRBJ2-7; D uncertain. Here the CDR3 reads CASSGLRGEQYF. The CDR3 DNA follows: TGTGCCAGCAGCGGCCTAAGAGGCGAGCAGTACTTC.